The rows below give T cell receptor beta chains drawn from one sample of a study of synovial regulatory T cells in juvenile arthritis. The protocol was immunoSEQ multiplex PCR, while the TCRdb copy is restricted to in-frame clones and leaves out a portion. Its listing shows 8,000 to 10,000 clones. Sequencing input: Treg cells from blood. Receptor source: a donor aged 2-35 years with juvenile idiopathic arthritis. CDR3s include the opening cysteine and the closing phenylalanine or tryptophan.

v_gene: TRBV15
j_gene: TRBJ2-7
CDR3aa: CATSRGRDGVYEQYF

v_gene: TRBV15
j_gene: TRBJ2-2
CDR3aa: CATSRENTGELFF

v_gene: TRBV6-1
j_gene: TRBJ2-7
CDR3aa: CASSVRSGVGEGEQYF

v_gene: TRBV10-3
j_gene: TRBJ1-2
CDR3aa: CAISELDTNYGYTF

v_gene: TRBV5-1
j_gene: TRBJ2-2
CDR3aa: CASSLDSGSTGELFF

v_gene: TRBV28
j_gene: TRBJ1-1
CDR3aa: CASSLGGMNTEAFF

v_gene: TRBV6-5
j_gene: TRBJ2-7
CDR3aa: CASSYSWGLEQYF

v_gene: TRBV6-5
j_gene: TRBJ2-7
CDR3aa: CASSYALPGGSYEQYF

v_gene: TRBV5-6
j_gene: TRBJ1-2
CDR3aa: CASSLGSYGYTF

v_gene: TRBV11-3
j_gene: TRBJ2-7
CDR3aa: CASSRDSFYEQYF

v_gene: TRBV4-1
j_gene: TRBJ1-1
CDR3aa: CASHKAGSNTEAFF

v_gene: TRBV2
j_gene: TRBJ2-7
CDR3aa: CASMKYRDSYEQYF

v_gene: TRBV4-2
j_gene: TRBJ2-2
CDR3aa: CASSRPQGLANTGELFF

v_gene: TRBV6-5
j_gene: TRBJ2-7
CDR3aa: CASSYSRGYEQYF

v_gene: TRBV30
j_gene: TRBJ1-1
CDR3aa: CAWTGHTEAFF

v_gene: TRBV6-5
j_gene: TRBJ2-2
CDR3aa: CASRRAGTGELFF

v_gene: TRBV27
j_gene: TRBJ2-7
CDR3aa: CASSPTGGYEQYF

v_gene: TRBV6-5
j_gene: TRBJ2-7
CDR3aa: CASSYGRFSYEQYF

v_gene: TRBV6-1
j_gene: TRBJ2-1
CDR3aa: CASMLAGGYEQFF

v_gene: TRBV4-2
j_gene: TRBJ1-2
CDR3aa: CASSQAGYYGYTF

v_gene: TRBV5-8
j_gene: TRBJ1-2
CDR3aa: CASSFPQGGLGYTF

v_gene: TRBV2
j_gene: TRBJ2-7
CDR3aa: CASSPRQAKYF

v_gene: TRBV4-2
j_gene: TRBJ1-1
CDR3aa: CASSHRRYTEAFF

v_gene: TRBV27
j_gene: TRBJ2-7
CDR3aa: CASSFPPAGGGSYEQYF

v_gene: TRBV10-3
j_gene: TRBJ2-1
CDR3aa: CAISVVGGMEQFF

v_gene: TRBV10-3
j_gene: TRBJ1-2
CDR3aa: CAISENGTGIGCAGYTF

v_gene: TRBV7-9
j_gene: TRBJ2-7
CDR3aa: CASSARTSGSPEQYF

v_gene: TRBV28
j_gene: TRBJ1-1
CDR3aa: CASSTQGSGTEAFF

v_gene: TRBV6-1
j_gene: TRBJ1-2
CDR3aa: CASSGRGVLAGYTF

v_gene: TRBV28
j_gene: TRBJ1-2
CDR3aa: CASSFPYYGYTF

v_gene: TRBV19
j_gene: TRBJ2-7
CDR3aa: CASSTARGPYEQYF